This T cell receptor (beta chain) was obtained from a study of blood T cell repertoires in COVID-19. Across the study: T cells, B-cell-depleted T cells, or PBMCs provided the cDNA or gDNA that served as material.

TCRdb's copy holds only in-frame clones and misses some; the assay was immunoSEQ multiplex PCR. This sample has approximately 290,000 clones; about 80% occur once, and the top ten carry approximately 15%. V was trimmed by 7 bases and J by 7 bases, leaving 20 bases between them. The CDR3 has 15 amino acids. This chain joins TRBV23-1 and TRBJ1-5; D perhaps matches TRBD1 (5 bases). TRBV23-1 has ORF status, its function being uncertain. Sequencing used peripheral blood. This receptor was obtained from a person between 70 and 80 years old with COVID-19, enrolled during active disease. The CDR3 loop is CASKGRLRVNQPQHF. The CDR3 bases are TGCGCCAGCAAGGGGAGGTTAAGAGTTAACCAGCCCCAGCATTTT.